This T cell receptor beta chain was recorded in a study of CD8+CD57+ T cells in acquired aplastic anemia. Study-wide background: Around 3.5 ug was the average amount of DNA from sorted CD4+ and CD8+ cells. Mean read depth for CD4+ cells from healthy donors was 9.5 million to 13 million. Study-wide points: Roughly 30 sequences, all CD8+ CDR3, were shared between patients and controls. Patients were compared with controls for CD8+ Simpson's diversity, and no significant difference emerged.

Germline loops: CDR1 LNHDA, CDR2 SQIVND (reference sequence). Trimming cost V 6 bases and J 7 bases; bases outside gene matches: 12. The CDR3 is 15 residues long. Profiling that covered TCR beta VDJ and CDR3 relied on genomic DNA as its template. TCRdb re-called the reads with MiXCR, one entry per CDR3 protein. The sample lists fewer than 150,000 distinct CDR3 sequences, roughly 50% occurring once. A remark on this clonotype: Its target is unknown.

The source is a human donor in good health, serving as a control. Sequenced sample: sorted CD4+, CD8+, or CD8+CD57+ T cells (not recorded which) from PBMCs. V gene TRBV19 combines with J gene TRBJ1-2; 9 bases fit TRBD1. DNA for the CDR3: TGTGCCAGTAGGATACAGACACAGGGGGCGCCTGGCTACACCTTC. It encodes CASRIQTQGAPGYTF.